Listed below are T cell receptor beta chains from one sample, sequenced in a study of type 1 regulatory T cells. The antigens for these receptors are not known. One entry per CDR3 protein, called by TCRdb with MiXCR from the reads. The sample lists about 60,000 distinct CDR3 sequences, less than 65% seen once, with approximately 1.8% in the top ten. The sample was cultured non-Tr1 T cells, either the whole culture or a sorted T cell fraction (not recorded which). All receptors derive from a human donor in good health. CDR3s include the opening cysteine and the closing phenylalanine or tryptophan. Fields, in order: clone size, J gene, V gene, D gene, CDR3 DNA, CDR3 protein. D genes are given only for firm matches. Size is omitted from some rows. Given values are once, few, many or a class for expanded clones.

>.|TRBJ2-7|TRBV6-2/TRBV6-3|.
TGTGCCAGCAGTTACTCGCCTCGTTACGAGCAGTACTTC
CASSYSPRYEQYF
>many|TRBJ2-3|TRBV10-3|TRBD2
TGTGCCATTAGAGGACTAGGGAGCACAGATACGCAGTATTTT
CAIRGLGSTDTQYF
>.|TRBJ2-1|TRBV20-1|TRBD2
TGCAGTGCTAGAACGGCTAGCGGGACGTTATACAATGAGCAGTTCTTC
CSARTASGTLYNEQFF
>medium-sized|TRBJ2-2|TRBV20-1|.
TGCAGTGCTATAACGGACACCGGGGAGCTGTTTTTT
CSAITDTGELFF
>.|TRBJ2-2|TRBV7-6|TRBD2
TGTGCCAGCAGCGGTAGCGGGAGGGTGAACACCGGGGAGCTGTTTTTT
CASSGSGRVNTGELFF
>.|TRBJ2-3|TRBV7-3|TRBD2
TGTGCCAGCAGCTCTGGCGGGAGTTTTGATACGCAGTATTTT
CASSSGGSFDTQYF
>few|TRBJ2-5|TRBV18|.
TGTGCCAGCTCACCACCGGTGGCAGGGGGGGCTGGAAGGCAAGAGACCCAGTACTTC
CASSPPVAGGAGRQETQYF
>.|TRBJ1-5|TRBV6-6|.
TGTGCCAGCAGTTACTCTGAGTCAGCTAAAAATCAGCCCCAGCATTTT
CASSYSESAKNQPQHF
>once|TRBJ2-5|TRBV7-2|TRBD2
TGTGCCAGCAGCTATATGGGACTAGCGTATACAGAGACCCAGTACTTC
CASSYMGLAYTETQYF
>.|TRBJ2-7|TRBV6-2/TRBV6-3|TRBD2
TGTGCCAGCTGGGGGAGGGAACTCTCCTACGAGCAGTACTTC
CASWGRELSYEQYF
>.|TRBJ1-1|TRBV4-2|.
TGTGCCAGCAGCCAATTTCCGACAGGTCAGATGCTTGCAGGCACTGAAGCTTTCTTT
CASSQFPTGQMLAGTEAFF
>once|TRBJ2-1|TRBV9|.
TGTGCCAGCAGCGTTAGCGCCGACTGGTCCTACAATGAGCAGTTCTTC
CASSVSADWSYNEQFF
>.|TRBJ2-3|TRBV20-1|TRBD2
TGCAGTGCTAGGAGAAGCGGGGCGGGGGATACGCAGTATTTT
CSARRSGAGDTQYF
>.|TRBJ1-5|TRBV5-1|.
TGCGCCAGCAGCTTGGAAAGGGGCGGGCAGCCCCAGCATTTT
CASSLERGGQPQHF
>.|TRBJ2-5|TRBV5-1|.
TGCGCCAGCAGCTTCTCCGGGCCCCAAGAGACCCAGTACTTC
CASSFSGPQETQYF
>few|TRBJ1-1|TRBV18|.
TGTGCCAGCTCACCACACAAGAACACTGAAGCTTTCTTT
CASSPHKNTEAFF
>.|TRBJ2-3|TRBV9|.
TGTGCCAGCAGCGTAGCCCCTATGATAGCAGCGCACACAGATACGCAGTATTTT
CASSVAPMIAAHTDTQYF
>.|TRBJ2-3|TRBV25-1|.
TGTGCCAGCAGTGCCGAACAGGTGGTGGATACGCAGTATTTT
CASSAEQVVDTQYF
>.|TRBJ2-7|TRBV11-3|TRBD2
TGTGCCAGCAGCGTCACCCAGGGAGGGGAGCAGTACTTC
CASSVTQGGEQYF
>.|TRBJ2-7|TRBV3-1|.
TGTGCCAGCAGCCAACGTTCACCCCTCGGCGAGCAGTACTTC
CASSQRSPLGEQYF
>few|TRBJ2-3|TRBV24-1|.
TGTGCCACCAGTGATTTTACGGCAGGGAGCACAGATACGCAGTATTTT
CATSDFTAGSTDTQYF
>.|TRBJ2-1|TRBV6-2/TRBV6-3|TRBD2
TGTGCCAGCAGACAAGCGGGAACCTACAATGAGCAGTTCTTC
CASRQAGTYNEQFF
>.|TRBJ2-1|TRBV18|.
TGTGCCAGCTCGTCCAAGGGACAAACATCCTACAATGAGCAGTTCTTC
CASSSKGQTSYNEQFF